The T cell receptor beta chain under discussion was sequenced for a study of blood T cell repertoires in COVID-19. The overall study: The analysed material was cDNA or gDNA that came from T cells, B-cell-depleted T cells, or PBMCs.

CDR1 SGHRS and CDR2 YFSETQ come from the germline V gene. This CDR3 is built from 12 residues. V dropped 5 bases and J dropped 4 bases, with 9 bases sitting between them. Original handling: Counts of nucleated cells, estimated from reference gene primer amplification, were obtained. Only in-frame clones appear in the TCRdb table, and some are missing; sequencing was by immunoSEQ multiplex PCR. That table gives V, J and clone size, and the DNA gave D and trimming. The table includes 170,000 or so clones, about 83% detected once. The chain couples TRBV5-1 to TRBJ1-1, with D unresolved. The receptor was isolated from a woman between 18 and 30 years old who had recovered from COVID-19. The material sequenced was peripheral blood. In nucleotides, the CDR3 is TGCGCCAGCAGGGAGGAGGGCACTGAAGCTTTCTTT. Protein product: CASREEGTEAFF.